The present TCR beta chain was sequenced within a study of T cell repertoires in cytomegalovirus infection. Study at large: Indications came from public TCR beta signatures; they pointed to CMV infection and to a matching HLA type. The study's findings and limits: Ex vivo, HLA-C-restricted CMV-specific TCR beta clonotypes prevailed over the rest of the response. Pooled public TCR beta family frequency picked out CMV carriers with the relevant HLA.

Details on this clonotype: The antigen is unknown.

MiXCR, run by TCRdb on the reads, gives a single entry per CDR3 protein. This sample carries roughly 190,000 distinct CDR3 sequences, 8% to 10% of them seen once, and the ten largest clones take about 4.6%. Germline V gene lookup returns CDR1 SGHDT and CDR2 YYEEEE. This CDR3 is built from 12 residues. The germline V and J ends were trimmed by 2 bases and 4 bases, with 4 bases remaining between them. This chain links TRBV5-6 with TRBJ1-5; D is unresolved. The clonotype was recovered from a human donor in good health (CMV status not recorded). Some clones in this sample may be carry-over from other donors' samples. The specimen sequenced was PBMCs. CDR3 nucleotide sequence: TGTGCCAGCAGCTTTCAGAATCAGCCCCAGCATTTT. It encodes CASSFQNQPQHF.